This T cell receptor (beta chain) derives from a study of radiotherapy plus CTLA-4 blockade in lung cancer. Study context: Among patients, approximately 17% showed objective responses, and around 30% had disease control.

The protocol was immunoSEQ multiplex PCR, while the TCRdb copy is restricted to in-frame clones and leaves out a portion. Of under 90,000 clones listed, 72% are singletons. Study-wide results and limits: Tumor-derived TCR clones expanded in blood after radiotherapy plus ipilimumab. Early clonal dynamics of blood T cells, together with interferon-beta, were reported as the best response predictor.

About this clone itself: Its matching antigen is unknown.

Deletions cut 0 bases from V and 8 bases from J, with 11 bases between. The CDR3 covers 14 residues. Germline assignment: CDR1 SGHTS and CDR2 YDEGEE. The sequence was collected from a human donor with non-small cell lung cancer that progressed on radiotherapy plus ipilimumab. The gene calls are TRBV5-8 and TRBJ1-4, with unresolved D. The sample here was peripheral blood, taken from a patient treated with radiotherapy plus ipilimumab. DNA for the CDR3: TGTGCCAGCAGCTTGGGTCAGGTGTGGGAAAAACTGTTTTTT. Translation gives CASSLGQVWEKLFF. The full variable domain, in which reference TRBV5-8 and TRBJ1-4 provide the parts outside the CDR3, is EAGVTQSPTHLIKTRGQQATLRCSPISGHTSVYWYQQALGLGLQFLLWYDEGEERNRGNFPPRFSGRQFPNYSSELNVNALELEDSALYLCASSLGQVWEKLFFGSGTQLSVL.